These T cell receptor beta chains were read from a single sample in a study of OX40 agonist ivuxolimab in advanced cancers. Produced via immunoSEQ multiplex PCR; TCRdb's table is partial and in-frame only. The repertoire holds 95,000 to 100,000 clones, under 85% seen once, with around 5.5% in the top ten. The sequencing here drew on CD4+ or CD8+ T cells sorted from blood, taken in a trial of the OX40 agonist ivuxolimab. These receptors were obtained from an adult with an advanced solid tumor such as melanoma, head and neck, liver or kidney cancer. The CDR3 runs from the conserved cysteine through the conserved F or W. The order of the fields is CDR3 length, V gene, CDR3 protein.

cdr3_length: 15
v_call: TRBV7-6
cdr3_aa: CASSPRTSGYNEQFF

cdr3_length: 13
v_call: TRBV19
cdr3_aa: CASSPTGGYGYTF

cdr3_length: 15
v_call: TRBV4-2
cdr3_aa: CASSQARTGTYGYTF

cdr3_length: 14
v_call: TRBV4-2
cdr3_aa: CASSQEGQGSRAFF

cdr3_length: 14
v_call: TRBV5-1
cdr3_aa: CASSLGQRGEKLFF

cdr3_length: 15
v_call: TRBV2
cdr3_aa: CASSESGRADYGYTF

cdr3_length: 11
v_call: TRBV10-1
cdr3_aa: CAIRGQETQYF

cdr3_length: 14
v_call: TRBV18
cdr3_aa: CASYSGINPYEQYF

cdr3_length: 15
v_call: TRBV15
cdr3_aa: CATSRGGGTYNEQFF

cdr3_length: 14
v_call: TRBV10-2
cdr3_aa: CASSGIGSGNTIYF